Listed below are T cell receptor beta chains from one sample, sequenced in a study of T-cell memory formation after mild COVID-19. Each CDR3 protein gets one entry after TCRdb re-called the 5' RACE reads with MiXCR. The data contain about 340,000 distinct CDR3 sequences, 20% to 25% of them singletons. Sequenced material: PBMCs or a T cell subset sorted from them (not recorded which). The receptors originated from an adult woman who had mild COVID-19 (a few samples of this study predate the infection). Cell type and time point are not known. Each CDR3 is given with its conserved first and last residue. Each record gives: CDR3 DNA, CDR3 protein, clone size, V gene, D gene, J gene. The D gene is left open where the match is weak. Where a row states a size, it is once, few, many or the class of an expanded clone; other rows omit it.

cdr3_nt: TGTGCCAGCAGCCAGGACAGGGGTTATGGGGCCAACGTCCTGACTTTC
cdr3_aa: CASSQDRGYGANVLTF
clone_size: few
v_call: TRBV14
d_call: TRBD1
j_call: TRBJ2-6

cdr3_nt: TGTGCCAGCAGCCAAGCAGGCTACGAGCAGTACTTC
cdr3_aa: CASSQAGYEQYF
clone_size: .
v_call: TRBV3-1
d_call: .
j_call: TRBJ2-7

cdr3_nt: TGCAGTGCTATGAGGGTTTATGAGCAGTTCTTC
cdr3_aa: CSAMRVYEQFF
clone_size: many
v_call: TRBV20-1
d_call: .
j_call: TRBJ2-1

cdr3_nt: TGTGCCAGCAGACCGCAGTGGGAAGATACGCAGTATTTT
cdr3_aa: CASRPQWEDTQYF
clone_size: few
v_call: TRBV7-9
d_call: .
j_call: TRBJ2-3

cdr3_nt: TGTGCCAGCAGCTTACCAATTATCCGGGACAGGGAGGGGGAGCAGTTCTTC
cdr3_aa: CASSLPIIRDREGEQFF
clone_size: .
v_call: TRBV7-2
d_call: TRBD1
j_call: TRBJ2-1

cdr3_nt: TGCGCCAGCAGTTTGGGGAGAGGGGGCCTCTTCTACGAGCAGTACTTC
cdr3_aa: CASSLGRGGLFYEQYF
clone_size: few
v_call: TRBV5-1
d_call: TRBD1
j_call: TRBJ2-7

cdr3_nt: TGTGCCAGCAGCGAGGGGCCGTTTACCGGGGAGCTGTTTTTT
cdr3_aa: CASSEGPFTGELFF
clone_size: .
v_call: TRBV7-7
d_call: .
j_call: TRBJ2-2

cdr3_nt: TGCGCCAGCAGCCAAGGGACTAGCGGGACCTACGAGCAGTACTTC
cdr3_aa: CASSQGTSGTYEQYF
clone_size: many
v_call: TRBV4-2
d_call: TRBD2
j_call: TRBJ2-7

cdr3_nt: TGTGCCAGCAGTTACTGGGACAGAGCGACCTCTGGGGCCAACGTCCTGACTTTC
cdr3_aa: CASSYWDRATSGANVLTF
clone_size: few
v_call: TRBV6-5
d_call: TRBD1
j_call: TRBJ2-6

cdr3_nt: TGTGCCTGGAGCGGAGACTGGCTGGCCTACGAGCAGTACTTC
cdr3_aa: CAWSGDWLAYEQYF
clone_size: .
v_call: TRBV30
d_call: .
j_call: TRBJ2-7

cdr3_nt: TGTGCCAGCAGCTTAGCGGGGTCAGACGAGCAGTTCTTC
cdr3_aa: CASSLAGSDEQFF
clone_size: few
v_call: TRBV7-6
d_call: .
j_call: TRBJ2-1

cdr3_nt: TGTGCCAGCAGTTTCGCAGTAGCGACCCAGTACTTC
cdr3_aa: CASSFAVATQYF
clone_size: .
v_call: TRBV28
d_call: .
j_call: TRBJ2-5

cdr3_nt: TGTGCCAGCAGTTACGTGTCAGGGAACGCCTATGGCTACACCTTC
cdr3_aa: CASSYVSGNAYGYTF
clone_size: many
v_call: TRBV6-2/TRBV6-3
d_call: .
j_call: TRBJ1-2

cdr3_nt: TGTGCCAGCAGTTCCCCCTCTGGGAGGGATAGGGGAACTGAAGCTTTCTTT
cdr3_aa: CASSSPSGRDRGTEAFF
clone_size: .
v_call: TRBV6-5
d_call: .
j_call: TRBJ1-1

cdr3_nt: TGCAGCGGGGGAGTAGGGCATGAAAAACTGTTTTTT
cdr3_aa: CSGGVGHEKLFF
clone_size: .
v_call: TRBV29-1
d_call: .
j_call: TRBJ1-4

cdr3_nt: TGTGCCAGCAGCCCCCGGGGGAATCCCTACGAGCAGTACTTC
cdr3_aa: CASSPRGNPYEQYF
clone_size: few
v_call: TRBV7-9
d_call: .
j_call: TRBJ2-7

cdr3_nt: TGCGCCAGCACCGGGACAGGCCTCCCTGGGGCCAACGTCCTGACTTTC
cdr3_aa: CASTGTGLPGANVLTF
clone_size: few
v_call: TRBV5-1
d_call: TRBD1
j_call: TRBJ2-6

cdr3_nt: TGTGCCTGGAGTCCCCTGGGGGCATCGGACACTGAAGCTTTCTTT
cdr3_aa: CAWSPLGASDTEAFF
clone_size: .
v_call: TRBV30
d_call: .
j_call: TRBJ1-1

cdr3_nt: TGCAGCGCACGGACGGGCTCTGGAAACACCATATATTTT
cdr3_aa: CSARTGSGNTIYF
clone_size: few
v_call: TRBV29-1
d_call: .
j_call: TRBJ1-3

cdr3_nt: TGTGCCAGCAGCTCTGACAAATACAATGAGCAGTTCTTC
cdr3_aa: CASSSDKYNEQFF
clone_size: .
v_call: TRBV5-4
d_call: .
j_call: TRBJ2-1

cdr3_nt: TGTGCCAGCAGACAGGACAGACTCTCCTACGAGCAGTACTTC
cdr3_aa: CASRQDRLSYEQYF
clone_size: few
v_call: TRBV7-2
d_call: .
j_call: TRBJ2-7

cdr3_nt: TGTGCCAGCAGCGTAGGCCTCCGCGGCACCGGGGAGCTGTTTTTT
cdr3_aa: CASSVGLRGTGELFF
clone_size: .
v_call: TRBV9
d_call: .
j_call: TRBJ2-2

cdr3_nt: TGCAGCGTTGTCCCGGGGAACACTGAAGCTTTCTTT
cdr3_aa: CSVVPGNTEAFF
clone_size: .
v_call: TRBV29-1
d_call: .
j_call: TRBJ1-1

cdr3_nt: TGTGCCAGCAGCGCGGAGGGACGGTCCCAAGAGACCCAGTACTTC
cdr3_aa: CASSAEGRSQETQYF
clone_size: .
v_call: TRBV9
d_call: .
j_call: TRBJ2-5

cdr3_nt: TGCAGTGCTAGAGATCGGACAGGGGGCCGTGAAAAACTGTTTTTT
cdr3_aa: CSARDRTGGREKLFF
clone_size: many
v_call: TRBV20-1
d_call: TRBD1
j_call: TRBJ1-4

cdr3_nt: TGCAGCGTTCGGGTCACTGAAGCTTTCTTT
cdr3_aa: CSVRVTEAFF
clone_size: few
v_call: TRBV29-1
d_call: .
j_call: TRBJ1-1

cdr3_nt: TGTGCCAGCAGCTTGTTGGGAGCTTCCAATTCACCCCTCCACTTT
cdr3_aa: CASSLLGASNSPLHF
clone_size: many
v_call: TRBV7-3
d_call: .
j_call: TRBJ1-6

cdr3_nt: TGTGCCAGCAGCTTGTGGGGGAGGGATGAGCAGTTCTTC
cdr3_aa: CASSLWGRDEQFF
clone_size: few
v_call: TRBV5-8
d_call: TRBD2
j_call: TRBJ2-1

cdr3_nt: TGTGCCAGCAGCCCCGGTTTGGGTAGCGGGGGTAGCACAGATACGCAGTATTTT
cdr3_aa: CASSPGLGSGGSTDTQYF
clone_size: few
v_call: TRBV12-3/TRBV12-4
d_call: TRBD2
j_call: TRBJ2-3

cdr3_nt: TGTGCCACCAGTGATTTTTCGAACACTGAAGCTTTCTTT
cdr3_aa: CATSDFSNTEAFF
clone_size: few
v_call: TRBV24-1
d_call: .
j_call: TRBJ1-1

cdr3_nt: TGTGCCAGCAGCGCCCGACCGGGACGATTAAATGAGCAGTTCTTC
cdr3_aa: CASSARPGRLNEQFF
clone_size: few
v_call: TRBV7-9
d_call: .
j_call: TRBJ2-1

cdr3_nt: TGCGCCAGCAGCCAAGGGACAGTACCGCCAGATACGCAGTATTTT
cdr3_aa: CASSQGTVPPDTQYF
clone_size: few
v_call: TRBV4-3
d_call: .
j_call: TRBJ2-3

cdr3_nt: TGTGCCAGCAGCGCGGACAGGGCCTACGTGAACACCGGGGAGCTGTTTTTT
cdr3_aa: CASSADRAYVNTGELFF
clone_size: .
v_call: TRBV7-9
d_call: TRBD1
j_call: TRBJ2-2

cdr3_nt: TGCGCCAGCAGCTTGGCCACGGGGCTTGTCACTGAAGCTTTCTTT
cdr3_aa: CASSLATGLVTEAFF
clone_size: .
v_call: TRBV5-1
d_call: .
j_call: TRBJ1-1

cdr3_nt: TGCGCCAGCAGCGCCGGGGACGTTGGGGTGAACACTGAAGCTTTCTTT
cdr3_aa: CASSAGDVGVNTEAFF
clone_size: .
v_call: TRBV5-1
d_call: .
j_call: TRBJ1-1

cdr3_nt: TGTGCCAGCAAATTGGGCGAACATGAGCAGTTCTTC
cdr3_aa: CASKLGEHEQFF
clone_size: .
v_call: TRBV6-6
d_call: .
j_call: TRBJ2-1

cdr3_nt: TGTGCCAGCAGCGGGGAGTGGGGGGCTTCGGGTCTCGAGCAGTACTTC
cdr3_aa: CASSGEWGASGLEQYF
clone_size: few
v_call: TRBV7-9
d_call: .
j_call: TRBJ2-7